What follows is one TCR beta chain and its context. Its antigen remains unknown. This entry is derived from a study of T cell responses to AZD1222 COVID-19 vaccine. Findings and limits, study-wide: Only 5 or 6 individuals given AZD1222 were seropositive at baseline. Spike-wide coverage was observed for vaccine-associated CD4 TCRs, with dominant responses at 160-218 and 743-854. Females made up more of the donors, who were largely white British, and clonal diversity may have come out too low.

Generated by immunoSEQ multiplex PCR, the TCRdb table keeps only in-frame clones and is missing some. The table includes roughly 120,000 clones, roughly 87% detected once. V was pared by 4 bases and J by 5 bases, with 15 bases between. The CDR3 sequence is 14 residues long. Germline-derived CDR1 and CDR2 are SGHKS and YYEKEE (reference sequence). The chain recombines TRBV5-5 with TRBJ1-1; a weak D match, TRBD1 (6 bases). This sequence was found in an adult in good health. Material: peripheral blood, obtained on day 0 of MenACWY control vaccination. The CDR3 DNA reads TGTGCCAGCAGCACCCAGTGGACAGCAACTGAAGCTTTCTTT. Translation: CASSTQWTATEAFF.